The 29 T cell receptor beta chains listed next were all sequenced from one sample in a study of cytomegalovirus exposure and HLA in healthy donors. The PCR employed 60 Vbeta primers together with 13 Jbeta primers. The method was immunoSEQ multiplex PCR; TCRdb's version includes in-frame clones alone and lacks a portion of them. The table records over 25,000 clones, roughly 60% of them present only once. Sequenced material: PBMCs. The receptors were sampled from a male donor in good health and CMV-seropositive.

The J gene is TRBJ2-7, the V gene TRBV7-8; D unresolved. The CDR3 length is 14 residues. V was cut by 5 bases and J by 6 bases, with 17 bases left in between. CDR1 is SGHVS, CDR2 FQNEAQ, per germline. In DNA form, the CDR3 reads TGTGCCAGCAGCCCGCGACCGAGGCCCTCCGAGCAGTACTTC. Translated, it gives CASSPRPRPSEQYF. Combining the CDR3 with reference TRBV7-8 and TRBJ2-7 gives the whole variable domain GAGVSQSPRYKVAKRGQDVALRCDPISGHVSLFWYQQALGQGPEFLTYFQNEAQLDKSGLPSDRFFAERPEGSVSTLKIQRTQQEDSAVYLCASSPRPRPSEQYFGPGTRLTVT.

This clone was picked up a small number of times. V usage is TRBV11-1 and J usage is TRBJ2-1, with D possibly being TRBD1 (6 bases). The germline CDR1 and CDR2 sequences are SGHAT and FQDESV (reference sequence). CDR3 length: 14 amino acids. Trimming shortened V by 7 bases and J by 1 base, and 11 bases separated the two germline ends. The CDR3, as DNA: TGTGCCAGCAACTCCGGACAGTCCTACAATGAGCAGTTCTTC. Its translation: CASNSGQSYNEQFF.

The table lists this clone with a few counts. This chain connects TRBV7-3 to TRBJ1-1; D gene uncertain. This CDR3 has 15 residues. CDR1 SGHTA and CDR2 FQGTGA come from the germline V gene. Trimming pared 3 bases from V and 0 bases from J, leaving 11 bases between. CDR3 in DNA: TGTGCCAGCAGCTTCGGTGACAACCTGAACACTGAAGCTTTCTTT. Its translation: CASSFGDNLNTEAFF. Looking up the rest from reference TRBV7-3 and TRBJ1-1 gives the full variable domain: GAGVSQTPSNKVTEKGKYVELRCDPISGHTALYWYRQSLGQGPEFLIYFQGTGAADDSGLPNDRFFAVRPEGSVSTLKIQRTERGDSAVYLCASSFGDNLNTEAFFGQGTRLTVV.

The genes are TRBV30 and TRBJ1-2; D gene ambiguous. The CDR3 length is 13 residues. Germline loops: CDR1 GTSNPN, CDR2 SVGIG (reference sequence). V was trimmed by 5 bases and J by 4 bases, leaving 14 bases between them. CDR3 sequence: CAWVRGLGYGYTF. The CDR3 DNA follows: TGTGCCTGGGTAAGAGGCCTAGGCTATGGCTACACCTTC.

The chain joins TRBV4-1 to TRBJ1-1, with D unclear. Looked up from germline, CDR1 is MGHRA and CDR2 is YSYEKL. V lost 3 bases and J lost 5, with 13 bases in between. This CDR3 region has 14 residues. CDR3 sequence reads: CASSHVSAGTEAFF. The CDR3 nucleotides are TGCGCCAGCAGCCATGTGAGCGCCGGAACTGAAGCTTTCTTT.

This clone has more than one count but fewer than ten. The chain combines TRBV7-2 with TRBJ1-2; no definite D call. This CDR3 region has 13 residues. Trimming removed 5 bases from V and 8 bases from J, with 15 bases in between. Germline lookup yields CDR1 SGHTA and CDR2 FQGNSA. CDR3 nucleotides: TGTGCCAGCAGCCCAAGGAGGAACGAGGGCTACACCTTC. Its protein product is CASSPRRNEGYTF.

The genes are TRBV6-5 and TRBJ2-5; 11 bases line up with TRBD2. Germline CDR1 reads MNHEY; CDR2 reads SVGAGI. The ends lost 6 bases at V and 3 bases at J; junction bases unmatched: 6. The CDR3 length is 15 residues. CDR3 in amino acids: CASRLAGGPEETQYF. CDR3 bases: TGTGCCAGCAGATTAGCGGGAGGGCCGGAAGAGACCCAGTACTTC.

The CDR3 DNA is TGTGCCAGCAGCTTAGACAGCATCTATGGCTACACCTTC. Protein: CASSLDSIYGYTF. The chain combines TRBV7-6 with TRBJ1-2, with D uncertain. CDR1 and CDR2 (germline): SGHVS, FNYEAQ. The CDR3 covers 13 residues. Deletions cut 1 base from V and 4 bases from J, with 7 bases between.

This chain uses TRBV6-5 with TRBJ1-2; the D is unclear. Looked up from germline, CDR1 is MNHEY and CDR2 is SVGAGI. This CDR3 region has 13 residues. V gave up 6 bases and J gave up 8 bases, with 16 bases separating them. The CDR3, as DNA: TGTGCCAGCAGAGAGACGCGCTCGGGGGGCTACACCTTC. Its protein is CASRETRSGGYTF.

As to this clone: The junction does not match germline at one end; this may be a read error. The chain uses TRBV7-7 and TRBJ1-4; 10 bases are a match to TRBD1. The CDR3 length is 15 residues. The V gene's germline CDR1 is SSHAT and CDR2 FNYEAQ (reference sequence). CDR3 in DNA: TGTGCTAGCAGCCCAGGGACAGGGGTCAATGAAAAACTGTTTTTT. This sequence encodes CASSPGTGVNEKLFF.

The chain is built from TRBV5-1 and TRBJ1-2; D perhaps matches TRBD1 (6 bases). V lost 0 bases and J lost 1, with 10 bases in between. Per germline, CDR1 SGHRS and CDR2 YFSETQ. The CDR3 totals 15 residues. The CDR3 DNA is TGCGCCAGCAGCTTGGCGGCAGGGGTTAACTATGGCTACACCTTC. It specifies CASSLAAGVNYGYTF.

This clone was found once. The chain recombines TRBV2 with TRBJ1-5, with D unresolved. V lost 6 bases, J lost 0 bases, and 15 bases lay in between. CDR3 length: 16 amino acids. CDR1 and CDR2 from the germline V gene are SNHLY and FYNNEI. The CDR3 protein is CASRRTDDYSNQPQHF. As DNA, the CDR3 is TGTGCCAGCAGGAGGACGGACGACTATAGCAATCAGCCCCAGCATTTT.

The V and J genes are TRBV7-3 and TRBJ2-6, with 7 bases identical to TRBD1. From germline, CDR1 is SGHTA and CDR2 FQGTGA. The V gene end was trimmed by 5 bases and the J gene end by 0 bases; junction bases not matched to a gene: 7. The CDR3 contains 17 residues. Here the CDR3 reads CASSRQGSPSGANVLTF. CDR3 nucleotides: TGTGCCAGCAGCCGACAGGGCTCCCCCTCTGGGGCCAACGTCCTGACTTTC.

The J gene is TRBJ1-2, the V gene TRBV27; 7 nucleotides agree with TRBD1. V dropped 5 bases and J dropped 4; count of bases not matched to a gene: 4. There are 13 residues in the CDR3. CDR1 and CDR2 from the germline V gene are MNHEY and SMNVEV (reference sequence). This chain's CDR3 is CASSPQGLYGYTF. CDR3 in DNA: TGTGCCAGCAGTCCACAGGGGCTCTATGGCTACACCTTC.

The chain recombines TRBV18 with TRBJ1-3; no reliable D call. Germline V gene lookup returns CDR1 KGHSH and CDR2 LQKENI. The CDR3 is 16 amino acids. The V and J ends lost 1 base and 0 bases respectively, with 10 bases between them. In DNA, the CDR3 is TGTGCCAGCTCACCACACAAAACGATCTCTGGAAACACCATATATTTT. This sequence encodes CASSPHKTISGNTIYF.

Regarding this clone: Other DNA sequences in this specimen translate into the identical CDR3. The chain recombines TRBV9 with TRBJ2-1, with TRBD2 matching 13 bases. J was trimmed by 8 bases and V by 3 bases; bases with no gene match: 5. The CDR3 runs to 15 residues. Germline V gives CDR1 SGDLS, CDR2 YYNGEE. The CDR3 nucleotides read TGTGCCAGCAGCGACGGGACTAGCGGGATAGATGAGCAGTTCTTC. Protein product: CASSDGTSGIDEQFF. Full variable domain (outside the CDR3, taken from reference TRBV9 and TRBJ2-1): DSGVTQTPKHLITATGQRVTLRCSPRSGDLSVYWYQQSLDQGLQFLIQYYNGEERAKGNILERFSAQQFPDLHSELNLSSLELGDSALYFCASSDGTSGIDEQFFGPGTRLTVL.

The V gene is TRBV11-2, the J gene TRBJ2-1, with TRBD2 matching over 8 bases. V trimming: 5 bases; J trimming: 5 bases; junction bases outside the gene matches: 14. The CDR3 covers 17 residues. Germline V gives CDR1 SGHAT, CDR2 FQNNGV. Here the CDR3 reads CASSLTSGQTLHNEQFF. The CDR3 region has the DNA TGTGCCAGCAGCCTTACTAGCGGCCAGACCCTTCACAATGAGCAGTTCTTC. The entire variable domain, with the rest obtained from reference TRBV11-2 and TRBJ2-1, is as follows: EAGVAQSPRYKIIEKRQSVAFWCNPISGHATLYWYQQILGQGPKLLIQFQNNGVVDDSQLPKDRFSAERLKGVDSTLKIQPAKLEDSAVYLCASSLTSGQTLHNEQFFGPGTRLTVL.

V and J are TRBV5-4 and TRBJ1-1; D possibly corresponds to TRBD1 (6 bases). Germline V lookup: CDR1 SGHNT, CDR2 YYREEE (reference sequence). V lost 2 bases to trimming and J lost 7 bases, with 12 bases between them. The CDR3 is 13 residues long. The chain's CDR3 is CASSFEGRGEAFF. CDR3 bases: TGTGCCAGCAGCTTCGAGGGCAGGGGTGAAGCTTTCTTT.

The chain combines TRBV30 with TRBJ2-7; possible D gene TRBD1, 5 bases. V shed 4 bases and J shed 0 bases, with 13 bases lying between them. Germline loops: CDR1 GTSNPN, CDR2 SVGIG (reference sequence). The CDR3 is 14 amino acids. The CDR3 here is CAWKGPTSSYEQYF. The DNA for the CDR3 is TGTGCCTGGAAGGGGCCTACCAGCTCCTACGAGCAGTACTTC. Together with reference TRBV30 and TRBJ2-7, the CDR3 gives the full variable domain: SQTIHQWPATLVQPVGSPLSLECTVEGTSNPNLYWYRQAAGRGLQLLFYSVGIGQISSEVPQNLSASRPQDRQFILSSKKLLLSDSGFYLCAWKGPTSSYEQYFGPGTRLTVT.

J is TRBJ2-4 and V is TRBV6-1; 10 nucleotides match TRBD1. The CDR3 spans 17 residues. CDR1 MNHNS and CDR2 SASEGT come from the germline V gene. With V trimmed by 3 bases and J by 4 bases, 9 bases remained unmatched. CDR3 sequence reads: CASSDFGGQGLKNIQYF. The CDR3 DNA reads TGTGCCAGCAGTGATTTCGGGGGACAGGGGTTAAAAAACATTCAGTACTTC.

This clone was seen more than once but under ten times. The chain links TRBV30 to TRBJ2-1; TRBD2 might be the D (6 bases). CDR1 is GTSNPN and CDR2 is SVGIG in the germline V gene (reference sequence). The CDR3 runs 14 residues. Trimming removed 3 bases at V and 10 bases at J, with 19 bases between. The CDR3 region has the DNA TGTGCCTGGAGCCCTAGCGAGATCGTTCCGGAGCAGTTCTTC. Encoded protein: CAWSPSEIVPEQFF.

The rearrangement uses TRBV5-1 and TRBJ2-5; no clear D gene. Trimming pared 2 bases from V and 5 bases from J, leaving 10 bases between. This CDR3 has 13 amino acids. From germline, CDR1 is SGHRS and CDR2 YFSETQ. CDR3 in amino acids: CASSFGSGETQYF. The CDR3 DNA sequence: TGCGCCAGCAGCTTCGGGTCCGGGGAGACCCAGTACTTC.

V and J are TRBV10-3 and TRBJ1-4, with a weak D call TRBD1 (5 bases). CDR3 length equals 12 residues. Trimming stripped 11 bases from V and 6 bases from J, with 13 bases between. Germline V gene sequence: CDR1 ENHRY, CDR2 SYGVKD. The CDR3 reads CAVGQGDEKLFF. The CDR3 bases are TGTGCCGTGGGGCAAGGGGATGAAAAACTGTTTTTT.

This clone was counted once. The chain links TRBV6-5 to TRBJ1-5; the D gene is possibly TRBD1 (5 bases). Trimming pared 5 bases from V and 2 bases from J, leaving 10 bases between. Per the germline V gene, CDR1 is MNHEY and CDR2 is SVGAGI. The CDR3 loop spans 14 amino acids. Here the CDR3 reads CASSPQGGNQPQHF. CDR3 bases: TGTGCCAGCAGTCCTCAGGGCGGCAATCAGCCCCAGCATTTT.

The J gene is TRBJ1-2, the V gene TRBV5-4, with TRBD1 matching 9 bases. CDR3 length equals 15 residues. V was clipped by 3 bases and J by 3 bases; unmatched bases: 6. Per the germline V gene, CDR1 is SGHNT and CDR2 is YYREEE (reference sequence). The CDR3 region has the DNA TGTGCCAGCAGCTCCCTGGACAGGGGAGACTATGGCTACACCTTC. Its protein is CASSSLDRGDYGYTF. The whole variable domain, remainder taken from reference TRBV5-4 and TRBJ1-2, is ETGVTQSPTHLIKTRGQQVTLRCSSQSGHNTVSWYQQALGQGPQFIFQYYREEENGRGNFPPRFSGLQFPNYSSELNVNALELDDSALYLCASSSLDRGDYGYTFGSGTRLTVV.

The chain joins TRBV18 to TRBJ2-2, with D perhaps TRBD1 (5 bases). The CDR3 sequence is 13 residues long. The germline V and J ends were trimmed by 6 bases and 3 bases, with 8 bases remaining between them. The germline V gene has CDR1 KGHSH and CDR2 LQKENI. The CDR3, as DNA: TGTGCCAGCTCCCTACAGGACACCGGGGAGCTGTTTTTT. Protein: CASSLQDTGELFF. Combining the CDR3 with reference TRBV18 and TRBJ2-2 gives the whole variable domain NAGVMQNPRHLVRRRGQEARLRCSPMKGHSHVYWYRQLPEEGLKFMVYLQKENIIDESGMPKERFSAEFPKEGPSILRIQQVVRGDSAAYFCASSLQDTGELFFGEGSRLTVL.

Comments on this clone: Mismatch with germline at one junction end may stem from a read error. This sequence joins TRBV9 and TRBJ2-7, with 11 bases identical to TRBD1. This CDR3 has 11 amino acids. Germline V CDR1 and CDR2: SGDLS, YYNGEE. In DNA, the CDR3 is TGTGCCAGCAGCGCCCGGGACAGGGGGAACTTC. It codes for CASSARDRGNF. The full variable domain, with the rest looked up from reference TRBV9 and TRBJ2-7, is DSGVTQTPKHLITATGQRVTLRCSPRSGDLSVYWYQQSLDQGLQFLIQYYNGEERAKGNILERFSAQQFPDLHSELNLSSLELGDSALYFCASSARDRGNFGPGTRLTVT.

DNA for the CDR3: TGTGCCAGCAGTGAAGTGACAGGGGAAGCCTACGAGCAGTACTTC. Translating gives CASSEVTGEAYEQYF. The chain combines TRBV6-1 with TRBJ2-7, with TRBD1 matching over 8 bases. CDR1 is MNHNS, CDR2 SASEGT, per germline. CDR3 size: 15 residues. Germline trimming cut 1 base from V and 2 bases from J; bases unmatched to any gene: 4.

This clone was counted a few times. The V call is TRBV5-4, the J call TRBJ2-7, with unresolved D. CDR3 size: 11 residues. V shed 3 bases and J shed 5 bases, with 6 bases lying between them. Germline V gene lookup returns CDR1 SGHNT and CDR2 YYREEE (reference sequence). The CDR3 loop reads CASSSLDEQYF. The CDR3 DNA is TGTGCCAGCAGCTCCCTAGACGAGCAGTACTTC.